This T cell receptor (beta chain) was recovered during a study of breast tumors, draining lymph nodes, adjacent tissues. Germline CDR1 is LNHDA and CDR2 is SQIVND (reference sequence). This CDR3 comprises 13 residues. Losses at the gene ends were 9 bases for V and 14 bases for J; bases not matched to a gene: 11. The lymph nodes were axillary draining lymph nodes from breast cancer patients. From the multiplex PCR reads, TCRdb called clonotypes with MiXCR, one entry per CDR3 protein. The table shows about 100,000 distinct CDR3 sequences, with 20% to 25% occurring only once. This clonotype was seen many times.

Sequenced: axillary lymph node tissue. The sequence was obtained from a female donor with breast cancer. Some clones in this sample may be carry-over from other donors' samples. The V call is TRBV19, the J call TRBJ1-6, with 9 bases fitting TRBD1. The CDR3 region is CASGTGPIGALHF. The CDR3 DNA reads as TGTGCCAGCGGGACAGGGCCGATAGGGGCCCTCCACTTT.